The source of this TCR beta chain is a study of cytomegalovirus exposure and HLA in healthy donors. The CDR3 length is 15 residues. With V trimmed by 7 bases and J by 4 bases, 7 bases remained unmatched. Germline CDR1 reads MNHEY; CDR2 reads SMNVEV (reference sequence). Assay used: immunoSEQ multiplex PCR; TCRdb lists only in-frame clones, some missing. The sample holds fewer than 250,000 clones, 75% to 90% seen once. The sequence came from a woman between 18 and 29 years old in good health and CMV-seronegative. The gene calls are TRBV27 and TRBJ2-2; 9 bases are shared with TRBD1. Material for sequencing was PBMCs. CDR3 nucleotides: TGTGCCAGCAAAAGAGGGGACAGGGTCACCGGGGAGCTGTTTTTT. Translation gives CASKRGDRVTGELFF.